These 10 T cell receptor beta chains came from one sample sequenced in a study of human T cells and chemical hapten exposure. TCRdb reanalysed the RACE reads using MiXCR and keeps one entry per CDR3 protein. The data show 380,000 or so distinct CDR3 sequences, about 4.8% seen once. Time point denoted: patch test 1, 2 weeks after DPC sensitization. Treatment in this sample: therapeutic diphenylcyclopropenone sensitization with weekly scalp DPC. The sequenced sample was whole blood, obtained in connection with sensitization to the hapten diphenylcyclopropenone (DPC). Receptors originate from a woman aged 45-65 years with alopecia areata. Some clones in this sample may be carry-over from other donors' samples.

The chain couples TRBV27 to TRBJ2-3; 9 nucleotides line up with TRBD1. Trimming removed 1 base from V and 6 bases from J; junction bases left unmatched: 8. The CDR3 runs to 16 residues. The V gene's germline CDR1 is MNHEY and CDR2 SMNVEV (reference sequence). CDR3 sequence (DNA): TGTGCCAGCAGTTTATGGGGACAGGGCAAGTCGGATACGCAGTATTTT. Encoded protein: CASSLWGQGKSDTQYF.

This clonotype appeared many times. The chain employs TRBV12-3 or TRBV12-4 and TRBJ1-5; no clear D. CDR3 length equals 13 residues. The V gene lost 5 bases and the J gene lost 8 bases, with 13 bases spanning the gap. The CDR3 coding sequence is TGTGCCAGCAGTCTTACCAGTGCTGAGCCCCAGCATTTT. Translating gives CASSLTSAEPQHF.

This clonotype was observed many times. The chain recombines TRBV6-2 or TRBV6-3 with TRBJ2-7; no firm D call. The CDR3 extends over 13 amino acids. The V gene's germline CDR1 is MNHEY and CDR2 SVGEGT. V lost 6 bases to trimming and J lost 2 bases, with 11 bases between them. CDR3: CASSRRQTYEQYF. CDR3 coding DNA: TGTGCCAGCAGCCGACGACAAACCTACGAGCAGTACTTC.

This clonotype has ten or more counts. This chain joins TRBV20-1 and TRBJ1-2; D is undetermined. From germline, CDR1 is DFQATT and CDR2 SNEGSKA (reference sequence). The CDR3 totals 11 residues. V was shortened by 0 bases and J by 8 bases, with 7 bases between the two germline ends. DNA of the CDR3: TGCAGTGCTAGAGATGCGTCAGGCTACACCTTC. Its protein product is CSARDASGYTF.

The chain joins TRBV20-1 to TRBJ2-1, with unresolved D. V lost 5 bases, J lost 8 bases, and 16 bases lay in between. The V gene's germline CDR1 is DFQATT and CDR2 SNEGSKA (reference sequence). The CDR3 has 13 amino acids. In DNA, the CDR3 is TGCAGTGCTCCCTTGAGGAGAGGATATGAGCAGTTCTTC. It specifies CSAPLRRGYEQFF.

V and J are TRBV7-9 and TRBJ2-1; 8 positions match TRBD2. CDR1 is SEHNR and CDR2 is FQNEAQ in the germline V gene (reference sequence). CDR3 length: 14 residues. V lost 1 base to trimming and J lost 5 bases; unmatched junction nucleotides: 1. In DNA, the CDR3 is TGTGCCAGCAGCTTAGGGACTAGCCACAATGAGCAGTTCTTC. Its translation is CASSLGTSHNEQFF.

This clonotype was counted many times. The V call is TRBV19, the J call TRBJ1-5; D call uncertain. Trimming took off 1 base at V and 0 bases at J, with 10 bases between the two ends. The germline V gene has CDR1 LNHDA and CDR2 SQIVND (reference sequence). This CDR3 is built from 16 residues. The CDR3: CASSIGTRTSNQPQHF. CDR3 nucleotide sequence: TGTGCCAGTAGTATAGGGACCCGGACTAGCAATCAGCCCCAGCATTTT.

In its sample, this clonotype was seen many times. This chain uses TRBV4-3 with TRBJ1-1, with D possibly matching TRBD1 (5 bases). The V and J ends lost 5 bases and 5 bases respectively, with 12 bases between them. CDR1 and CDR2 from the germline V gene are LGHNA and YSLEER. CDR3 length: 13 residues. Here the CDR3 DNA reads TGCGCCAGCAGCAAAGGGGCACCGACTGAAGCTTTCTTT. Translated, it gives CASSKGAPTEAFF.

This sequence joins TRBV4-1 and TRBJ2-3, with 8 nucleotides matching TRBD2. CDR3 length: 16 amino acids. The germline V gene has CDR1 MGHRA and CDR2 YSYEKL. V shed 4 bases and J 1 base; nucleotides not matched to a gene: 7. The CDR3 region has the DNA TGCGCCAGCAGCCCCGAGGCGGGGGGCCGCACAGATACGCAGTATTTT. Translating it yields CASSPEAGGRTDTQYF.

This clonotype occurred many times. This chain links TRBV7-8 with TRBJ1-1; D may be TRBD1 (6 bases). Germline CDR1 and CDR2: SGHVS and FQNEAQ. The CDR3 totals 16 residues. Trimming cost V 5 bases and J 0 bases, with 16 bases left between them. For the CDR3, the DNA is TGTGCCAGCAGCCCCAGGGGCGGTAAGATGAACACTGAAGCTTTCTTT. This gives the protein CASSPRGGKMNTEAFF.